This T cell receptor beta chain was captured by sequencing in a study of cytomegalovirus exposure and HLA in healthy donors. Germline CDR1 SGHRS, CDR2 YFSETQ. The CDR3 sequence is 16 residues long. V was clipped by 1 base and J by 0 bases, with 11 bases between them. Study-wide results and caveats: Cytomegalovirus association was assigned to approximately 180 TCR beta chains.

The PCR had 60 Vbeta and 13 Jbeta primers. Some clones are missing from TCRdb's copy, which holds only in-frame ones; the method was immunoSEQ multiplex PCR. Of about 180,000 clones listed, 70% to 85% were seen once; the top ten hold roughly 0.64%. Comments on this clone: Its specificity is not known.

The V and J genes are TRBV5-1 and TRBJ2-1, with D unclear. The sequence derives from a woman between 40 and 50 years old in good health and CMV-seronegative. Material: PBMCs. CDR3: CASSLHGPRSYNEQFF. In DNA form, the CDR3 reads TGCGCCAGCAGCTTGCATGGGCCCCGCTCCTACAATGAGCAGTTCTTC. Together with reference TRBV5-1 and TRBJ2-1, the CDR3 gives the full variable domain: KAGVTQTPRYLIKTRGQQVTLSCSPISGHRSVSWYQQTPGQGLQFLFEYFSETQRNKGNFPGRFSGRQFSNSRSEMNVSTLELGDSALYLCASSLHGPRSYNEQFFGPGTRLTVL.